This T cell receptor beta chain was found in a study of cytomegalovirus exposure and HLA in healthy donors. The CDR3 is 16 residues long. V shed 4 bases, J shed 0 bases, and the junction held 5 bases outside the gene matches. Germline V gene sequence: CDR1 SNHLY, CDR2 FYNNEI. Use of 60 Vbeta and 13 Jbeta primers characterized the PCR. TCRdb keeps only in-frame clones here, not all; method: immunoSEQ multiplex PCR. The data contain 200,000 to 250,000 clones, roughly 80% of them singletons. This sequence was found in a girl aged 5-17 years in good health and CMV-seronegative. Material: PBMCs. The chain combines TRBV2 with TRBJ1-3; TRBD1 matches at 8 bases. CDR3 region: CASSVDRVDSGNTIYF. Here the CDR3 DNA reads TGTGCCAGCAGTGTGGACAGGGTCGACTCTGGAAACACCATATATTTT.